The 27 T cell receptor beta chains below all came from one sample that was sequenced in a study of cytotoxic CD8 clonotypes in ibrutinib-treated CLL. Generated by immunoSEQ multiplex PCR, the TCRdb table keeps only in-frame clones and is missing some. This sample carries some 84,000 clones, 70% to 90% of them seen once, and the ten largest clones take more than 5%. The specimen was PBMCs, collected before ibrutinib treatment. The source is a human donor with chronic lymphocytic leukemia.

This chain joins TRBV29-1 and TRBJ2-3; D possibly corresponds to TRBD2 (5 bases). V gave up 0 bases and J gave up 0 bases, with 13 bases separating them. The CDR3 extends over 16 amino acids. CDR1 and CDR2 (germline): SQVTM, ANQGSEA. This CDR3 reads CSVEDPLGHSTDTQYF. For the CDR3, the DNA is TGCAGCGTTGAAGATCCACTAGGTCATAGCACAGATACGCAGTATTTT.

The rearrangement uses TRBV19 and TRBJ2-3, with a weak D call TRBD1 (6 bases). Per germline, CDR1 LNHDA and CDR2 SQIVND (reference sequence). The CDR3 runs 13 residues. The V end lost 7 bases, the J end lost 2 bases, and 10 bases lay between the germline ends. CDR3 nucleotides: TGTGCCAGTAACACAGGGAACACAGATACGCAGTATTTT. Amino acids: CASNTGNTDTQYF.

The V gene is TRBV23-1, the J gene TRBJ1-1, with D possibly TRBD1 on 6 matching bases. TRBV23-1 is marked as an open reading frame, function uncertain. V was shortened by 4 bases and J by 1 base, with 19 bases between the two germline ends. There are 17 residues in the CDR3. CDR3 protein: CASSRIRTDQANTEAFF. CDR3 DNA sequence: TGCGCCAGCAGTCGAATTCGGACAGACCAAGCGAACACTGAAGCTTTCTTT.

This chain joins TRBV19 and TRBJ2-2; D may be TRBD1 (5 bases). Trimming took 5 bases from V and 5 from J, leaving 18 bases between them. Germline assignment: CDR1 LNHDA and CDR2 SQIVND (reference sequence). The CDR3 is 16 amino acids. CDR3 sequence reads: CASSQGRAVVTGELFF. The CDR3 coding sequence is TGTGCCAGTAGTCAGGGCCGGGCCGTCGTGACCGGGGAGCTGTTTTTT.

This rearrangement joins TRBV7-3 to TRBJ2-2; D is uncertain. This CDR3 is 13 amino acids long. The V gene lost 1 base and the J gene lost 6 bases, with 6 bases spanning the gap. Germline values: CDR1 SGHTA, CDR2 FQGTGA. The CDR3 DNA reads TGTGCCAGCAGCTTAATTAGTGCCGGGGAGCTGTTTTTT. Translated: CASSLISAGELFF.

This sequence joins TRBV6-1 and TRBJ2-3; unclear D gene. The CDR3 is 14 amino acids. Looked up from germline, CDR1 is MNHNS and CDR2 is SASEGT. Trimming took 2 bases from V and 1 from J, leaving 7 bases between them. The DNA of the CDR3 is TGTGCCAGCAGTGAACGGGCTGGCACAGATACGCAGTATTTT. Translation gives CASSERAGTDTQYF.

This clone showed up just once. This sequence joins TRBV6-1 and TRBJ1-2; D remains unclear. V was clipped by 1 base and J by 7 bases, with 10 bases between them. Germline V gene sequence: CDR1 MNHNS, CDR2 SASEGT. There are 13 residues in the CDR3. The CDR3 is CASSEERSFGYTF. DNA of the CDR3: TGTGCCAGCAGTGAAGAACGCAGCTTTGGCTACACCTTC.

V is TRBV6-5 and J is TRBJ1-5, with D unresolved. The V gene lost 0 bases and the J gene lost 6 bases, with 6 bases spanning the gap. Germline-derived CDR1 and CDR2 are MNHEY and SVGAGI. This CDR3 region has 13 residues. This CDR3 reads CASSYSRSQPQHF. The CDR3 coding sequence is TGTGCCAGCAGTTACTCCCGAAGTCAGCCCCAGCATTTT.

The chain combines TRBV19 with TRBJ1-3; D perhaps matches TRBD1 (5 bases). The CDR3 totals 15 residues. Trimming left V 6 bases short and J 3 bases short, with 15 bases between. Germline V gives CDR1 LNHDA, CDR2 SQIVND (reference sequence). The CDR3: CASRGEVGLGNTIYF. CDR3 sequence (DNA): TGTGCCAGTAGGGGGGAGGTTGGTCTTGGAAACACCATATATTTT. The whole variable domain, remainder taken from reference TRBV19 and TRBJ1-3, is DGGITQSPKYLFRKEGQNVTLSCEQNLNHDAMYWYRQDPGQGLRLIYYSQIVNDFQKGDIAEGYSVSREKKESFPLTVTSAQKNPTAFYLCASRGEVGLGNTIYFGEGSWLTVV.

The chain couples TRBV2 to TRBJ2-5; 9 nucleotides match TRBD1. The CDR3 extends over 16 amino acids. Per the germline V gene, CDR1 is SNHLY and CDR2 is FYNNEI. Trimming removed 7 bases from V and 5 bases from J; junction bases left unmatched: 14. The CDR3 loop is CASTLSPGQGIETQYF. The CDR3, as DNA: TGTGCCAGCACTCTCTCACCGGGACAGGGAATTGAGACCCAGTACTTC. Full variable domain (rest looked up from reference TRBV2 and TRBJ2-5): EPEVTQTPSHQVTQMGQEVILRCVPISNHLYFYWYRQILGQKVEFLVSFYNNEISEKSEIFDDQFSVERPDGSNFTLKIRSTKLEDSAMYFCASTLSPGQGIETQYFGPGTRLLVL.

This rearrangement joins TRBV2 to TRBJ2-1, with D perhaps given as TRBD1 or TRBD2 (5 bases each). V lost 3 bases and J 8 bases, leaving 11 bases between the germline ends. CDR3 length equals 13 residues. Germline CDR1 reads SNHLY; CDR2 reads FYNNEI. CDR3 sequence: CASSERGWDEQFF. The CDR3 nucleotides read TGTGCCAGCAGTGAGAGGGGATGGGATGAGCAGTTCTTC.

The chain employs TRBV6-6 and TRBJ1-4; the D is unclear. Germline CDR1 MNHNY, CDR2 SVGAGI (reference sequence). This CDR3 has 15 residues. Trimming shortened V by 5 bases and J by 0 bases, and 10 bases separated the two germline ends. The CDR3 protein is CASSPYGATNEKLFF. The CDR3, as DNA: TGTGCCAGCAGTCCATATGGTGCAACTAATGAAAAACTGTTTTTT.

The genes are TRBV11-2 and TRBJ1-2; the D gene is possibly TRBD1 (5 bases). Trimming removed 5 bases at V and 3 bases at J, with 25 bases between. CDR3 length equals 18 residues. Germline values: CDR1 SGHAT, CDR2 FQNNGV. CDR3: CASSLRSGWNQRDYGYTF. As DNA, the CDR3 is TGTGCCAGCAGCCTCCGGTCAGGGTGGAATCAAAGGGACTATGGCTACACCTTC.

This chain connects TRBV6-5 to TRBJ1-1, with 7 bases identical to TRBD1. CDR1 and CDR2 (germline): MNHEY, SVGAGI. The CDR3 is 14 residues long. The V segment lost 4 bases and the J segment 5 bases; nucleotides outside the gene matches: 7. The CDR3 spells CASSSSGGRTEAFF. The CDR3 DNA is TGTGCCAGCAGTTCGTCAGGGGGGAGGACTGAAGCTTTCTTT.

The rearrangement links TRBV29-1 to TRBJ2-6; D possibly matches TRBD1 or TRBD2 (6 bases each). This CDR3 comprises 18 residues. V was shortened by 7 bases and J by 1 base, with 23 bases between the two germline ends. Germline values: CDR1 SQVTM, CDR2 ANQGSEA. The CDR3 region has the DNA TGCAGCGCCAGTGTCGGAGGGGGGTATGGGTCTGGGGCCAACGTCCTGACTTTC. It specifies CSASVGGGYGSGANVLTF.

The chain carries TRBV5-1 and TRBJ1-1; tentatively, D is TRBD1 (6 bases). Germline CDR1 and CDR2: SGHRS and YFSETQ. The CDR3 covers 13 residues. The V gene lost 4 bases and the J gene lost 8 bases, with 15 bases spanning the gap. CDR3 region: CASSLQGQEEAFF. CDR3 nucleotides: TGCGCCAGCAGCCTACAGGGACAAGAAGAAGCTTTCTTT.

The rearrangement joins TRBV28 to TRBJ2-6; the match to TRBD1 covers 9 bases. V shed 10 bases, J shed 0 bases, and the junction held 13 bases outside the gene matches. There are 18 residues in the CDR3. Germline CDR1 is MDHEN and CDR2 is SYDVKM. The CDR3 loop reads CATSFIGTGTSGANVLTF. In nucleotides, the CDR3 is TGTGCCACCAGCTTCATCGGGACAGGGACCTCTGGGGCCAACGTCCTGACTTTC.

V gene TRBV5-4 combines with J gene TRBJ1-2; 11 bases fit TRBD1. J gave up 2 bases and V 3 bases, and 3 bases lay outside the gene matches. Germline V gene data show CDR1 as SGHNT and CDR2 as YYREEE (reference sequence). The CDR3 consists of 15 residues. CDR3 in amino acids: CASSSGTGGNYGYTF. DNA of the CDR3: TGTGCCAGCAGCTCCGGGACAGGGGGAAACTATGGCTACACCTTC.

The V gene is TRBV5-1, the J gene TRBJ2-7; 7 bases align to TRBD1. V shed 0 bases and J 5 bases; nucleotides not matched to a gene: 8. The CDR3 has 15 amino acids. From germline, CDR1 is SGHRS and CDR2 YFSETQ. The CDR3 spells CASSLGGGFGNEQYF. The CDR3 DNA reads TGCGCCAGCAGCTTGGGAGGGGGCTTCGGTAACGAGCAGTACTTC. The whole variable domain, filled in from reference TRBV5-1 and TRBJ2-7, reads KAGVTQTPRYLIKTRGQQVTLSCSPISGHRSVSWYQQTPGQGLQFLFEYFSETQRNKGNFPGRFSGRQFSNSRSEMNVSTLELGDSALYLCASSLGGGFGNEQYFGPGTRLTVT.

The J gene is TRBJ2-1, the V gene TRBV19; D may be TRBD1 (7 bases). Trimming stripped 7 bases from V and 1 base from J, with 17 bases between. The CDR3 length is 16 residues. Germline values: CDR1 LNHDA, CDR2 SQIVND (reference sequence). The CDR3 DNA reads as TGTGCCAGTACCGCGGGGTACAGGGGATCCTACAATGAGCAGTTCTTC. Its translation is CASTAGYRGSYNEQFF.

This clone was seen a handful of times. V gene TRBV29-1 combines with J gene TRBJ2-7, with D perhaps TRBD2 (6 bases). Germline V CDR1 and CDR2: SQVTM, ANQGSEA. CDR3 length: 14 residues. Between the trimmed V and J ends, which lost 6 bases and 7 bases, there was a span of 22 bases. DNA of the CDR3: TGCAGCGTCGCGGGGACCGCCACACAAGGGGAGCAGTACTTC. This translates into CSVAGTATQGEQYF.

This chain uses TRBV28 with TRBJ1-4; TRBD1 might be the D (6 bases). Germline CDR1 MDHEN, CDR2 SYDVKM. V was pared by 8 bases and J by 9 bases, with 13 bases between. The CDR3 runs to 12 residues. The CDR3 protein is CASEQGGKKLFF. CDR3 sequence (DNA): TGTGCCAGCGAACAGGGAGGGAAAAAACTGTTTTTT.

This clone was seen once. The chain employs TRBV6-6 and TRBJ2-3; possible D gene TRBD2, 6 bases. V gave up 2 bases and J gave up 2 bases, with 8 bases separating them. Germline-derived CDR1 and CDR2 are MNHNY and SVGAGI (reference sequence). The CDR3 is 14 residues long. CDR3 in amino acids: CASSYGTPTDTQYF. DNA for the CDR3: TGTGCCAGCAGTTACGGGACTCCCACAGATACGCAGTATTTT.

V usage is TRBV5-5 and J usage is TRBJ2-7; 8 bases align to TRBD2. The germline V gene encodes CDR1 SGHKS and CDR2 YYEKEE (reference sequence). The CDR3 is made up of 14 amino acids. V lost 1 base, J lost 7 bases, and 7 bases stayed unmatched. In DNA, the CDR3 is TGTGCCAGCAGCTTGTTGGCGGGAGGCCGGGAGCAGTACTTC. This codes for CASSLLAGGREQYF.

This chain joins TRBV5-3 and TRBJ2-7; D is unclear. TRBV5-3 is given ORF status, its function remaining uncertain. With 4 bases removed from V and 0 bases from J, the gap between germline ends came to 11 bases. This CDR3 has 14 amino acids. The CDR3 reads CARSLDGFSYEQYF. The CDR3 DNA sequence: TGTGCCAGAAGCCTGGACGGCTTCTCCTACGAGCAGTACTTC.

This clone was recorded a few times. The chain joins TRBV11-2 to TRBJ1-4; perhaps TRBD1 as D (5 bases). Germline V gene data show CDR1 as SGHAT and CDR2 as FQNNGV. The CDR3 consists of 14 residues. The V end was cut by 3 bases, the J end by 5 bases, with 10 bases between. The CDR3 spells CASSFRDGNEKLFF. The CDR3 DNA follows: TGTGCCAGCAGCTTCCGGGACGGAAATGAAAAACTGTTTTTT.

This chain links TRBV5-6 with TRBJ1-2; tentatively, D is TRBD1 (6 bases). Germline values: CDR1 SGHDT, CDR2 YYEEEE. V was trimmed by 5 bases and J by 6 bases, leaving 14 bases between them. This CDR3 has 13 residues. The CDR3: CASSPRGRDGYTF. The CDR3 bases are TGTGCCAGCAGTCCCCGGGGGCGCGATGGCTACACCTTC.